This TCR beta chain was profiled in a study of shared clonotypes between healthy human individuals. Notes on the study in general: Across subsets, estimated richness was generally greater for naive than for memory populations. Clonotype sharing among donors, it was expected, would be affected by sequencing depth.

The study ran the assay at deep level. The assay was immunoSEQ multiplex PCR, and TCRdb's table has in-frame clones only and misses some. Of 650,000 to 800,000 clones in the sample, approximately 90% are singletons; the top ten hold approximately 25%. The naive CD8 fraction comprised CD45RO-negative cells positively selected for CCR7 and excluded terminally differentiated effector memory CD45RA+ cells. Every donor, a Caucasian adult, lived in Nashville, Tennessee. As for this clone: The antigen remains undetermined.

Trimming shortened V by 3 bases and J by 4 bases, and 17 bases separated the two germline ends. Looked up from germline, CDR1 is SGHRS and CDR2 is YFSETQ. The CDR3 is made up of 15 amino acids. This chain links TRBV5-1 with TRBJ2-7; tentatively, D is TRBD1 (6 bases). Sequencing was performed on naive CD8+ T cells sorted from blood. This clonotype was sampled from a man aged 25 to 40 in good health. CDR3 loop: CASSSQDRVKYEQYF. CDR3 sequence (DNA): TGCGCCAGCAGCTCGCAGGACAGAGTCAAATACGAGCAGTACTTC.